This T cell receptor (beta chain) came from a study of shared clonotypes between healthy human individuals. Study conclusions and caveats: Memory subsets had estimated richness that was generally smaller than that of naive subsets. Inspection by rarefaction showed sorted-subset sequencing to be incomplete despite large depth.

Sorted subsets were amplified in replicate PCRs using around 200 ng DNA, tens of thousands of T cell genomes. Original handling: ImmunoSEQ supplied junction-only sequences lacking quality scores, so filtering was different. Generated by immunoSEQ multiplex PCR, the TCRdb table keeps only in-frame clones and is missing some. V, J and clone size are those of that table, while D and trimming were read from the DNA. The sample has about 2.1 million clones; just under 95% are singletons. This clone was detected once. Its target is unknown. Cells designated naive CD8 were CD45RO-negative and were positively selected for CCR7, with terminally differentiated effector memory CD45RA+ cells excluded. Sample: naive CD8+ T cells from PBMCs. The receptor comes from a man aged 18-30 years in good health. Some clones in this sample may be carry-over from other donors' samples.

CDR3 sequence reads: CASSSLATYYNEQFF. The CDR3 DNA sequence: TGTGCCAGCAGTTCACTAGCGACGTACTACAATGAGCAGTTCTTC. V and J are TRBV6-5 and TRBJ2-1, with 7 bases that match TRBD2. Germline CDR1 reads MNHEY; CDR2 reads SVGAGI. V gave up 4 bases and J gave up 3 bases; unmatched junction bases: 6. The CDR3 contains 15 residues.